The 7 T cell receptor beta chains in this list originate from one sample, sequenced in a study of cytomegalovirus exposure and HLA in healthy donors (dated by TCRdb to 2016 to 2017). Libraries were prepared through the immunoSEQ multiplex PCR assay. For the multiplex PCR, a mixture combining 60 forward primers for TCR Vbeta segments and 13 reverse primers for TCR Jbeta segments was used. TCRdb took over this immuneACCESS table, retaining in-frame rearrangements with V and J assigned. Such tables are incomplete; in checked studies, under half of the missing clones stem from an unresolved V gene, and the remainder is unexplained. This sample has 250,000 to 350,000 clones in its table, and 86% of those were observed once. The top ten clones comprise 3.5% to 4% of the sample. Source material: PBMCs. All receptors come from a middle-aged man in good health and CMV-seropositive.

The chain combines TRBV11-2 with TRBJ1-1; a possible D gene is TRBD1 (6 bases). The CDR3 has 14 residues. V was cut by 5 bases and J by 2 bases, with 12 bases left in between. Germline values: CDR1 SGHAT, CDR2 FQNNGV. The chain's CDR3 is CASSGQRHNTEAFF. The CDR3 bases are TGTGCCAGCAGCGGACAGAGACATAACACTGAAGCTTTCTTT.

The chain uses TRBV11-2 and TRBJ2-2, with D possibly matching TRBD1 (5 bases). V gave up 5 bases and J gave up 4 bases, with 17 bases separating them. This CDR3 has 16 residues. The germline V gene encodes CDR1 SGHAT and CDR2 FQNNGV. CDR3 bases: TGTGCCAGCAGCCCCTCACCGGATAGGGGCACCGGGGAGCTGTTTTTT. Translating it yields CASSPSPDRGTGELFF.

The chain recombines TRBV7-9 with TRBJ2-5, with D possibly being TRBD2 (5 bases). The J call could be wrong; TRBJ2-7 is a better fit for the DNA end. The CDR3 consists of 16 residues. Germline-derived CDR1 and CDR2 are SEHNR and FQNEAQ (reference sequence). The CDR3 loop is CASSLGPSRSSYEQYF. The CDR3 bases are TGTGCCAGCAGCTTAGGGCCTAGCAGAAGCTCCTACGAGCAGTACTTC.

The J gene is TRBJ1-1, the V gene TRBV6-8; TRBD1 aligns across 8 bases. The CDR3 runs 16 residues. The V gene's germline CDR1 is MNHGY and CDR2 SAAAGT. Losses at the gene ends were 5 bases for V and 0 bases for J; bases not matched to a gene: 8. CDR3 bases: TGTGCCAGCAGTCGGACAGGGAGGGCGATGAACACTGAAGCTTTCTTT. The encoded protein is CASSRTGRAMNTEAFF.

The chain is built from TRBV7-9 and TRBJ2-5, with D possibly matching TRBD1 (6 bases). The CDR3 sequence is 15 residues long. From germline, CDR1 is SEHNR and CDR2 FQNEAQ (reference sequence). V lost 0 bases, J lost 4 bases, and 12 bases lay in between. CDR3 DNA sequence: TGTGCCAGCAGCTTAGCTCTCCTAGGGGGAGAGACCCAGTACTTC. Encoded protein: CASSLALLGGETQYF. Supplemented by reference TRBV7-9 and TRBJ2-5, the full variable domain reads DTGVSQNPRHKITKRGQNVTFRCDPISEHNRLYWYRQTLGQGPEFLTYFQNEAQLEKSRLLSDRFSAERPKGSFSTLEIQRTEQGDSAMYLCASSLALLGGETQYFGPGTRLLVL.

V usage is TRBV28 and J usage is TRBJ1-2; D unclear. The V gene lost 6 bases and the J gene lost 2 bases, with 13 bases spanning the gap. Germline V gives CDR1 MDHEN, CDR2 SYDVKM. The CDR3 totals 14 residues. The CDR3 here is CASRIVGLNYGYTF. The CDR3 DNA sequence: TGTGCCAGCAGGATTGTTGGACTAAACTATGGCTACACCTTC.

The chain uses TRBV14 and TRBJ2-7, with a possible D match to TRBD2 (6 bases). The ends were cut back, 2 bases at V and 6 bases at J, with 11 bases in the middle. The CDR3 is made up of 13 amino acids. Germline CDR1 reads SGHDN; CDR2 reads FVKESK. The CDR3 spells CASSQTRDGEQYF. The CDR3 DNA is TGTGCCAGCAGCCAAACGCGGGATGGCGAGCAGTACTTC.